This T cell receptor beta chain was captured in a study of blood T cell repertoires in COVID-19. At the level of the study: Specimens from acute and convalescent COVID-19 originated in the United States, Italy and Spain.

This clone was seen just once. In terms of age and location, participants ranged from about 18 to 90 years and lived in about two dozen US areas. Germline assignment: CDR1 SGHKS and CDR2 YYEKEE (reference sequence). With 4 bases removed from V and 6 bases from J, the gap between germline ends came to 16 bases. The CDR3 consists of 14 residues. As handled by the study authors: Amplification of reference gene primers was used by the study to estimate nucleated cell counts. Here immunoSEQ multiplex PCR was the method, and the copy in TCRdb shows in-frame clones only, minus some. V, J and clone size were drawn from that table, and D and trimming were deduced from the DNA. The data hold hundreds of thousands of clones, with around 85% observed a single time.

The chain has TRBV5-5 and TRBJ1-1; D is undetermined. This TCR derives from a woman younger than 45 who had been exposed to COVID-19. The sequenced material came from PBMCs or T cells enriched from blood (not recorded which). As DNA, the CDR3 is TGTGCCAGCAGCCTGGGCGGCCCAGCGCCTGAAGCTTTCTTT. This sequence encodes CASSLGGPAPEAFF.